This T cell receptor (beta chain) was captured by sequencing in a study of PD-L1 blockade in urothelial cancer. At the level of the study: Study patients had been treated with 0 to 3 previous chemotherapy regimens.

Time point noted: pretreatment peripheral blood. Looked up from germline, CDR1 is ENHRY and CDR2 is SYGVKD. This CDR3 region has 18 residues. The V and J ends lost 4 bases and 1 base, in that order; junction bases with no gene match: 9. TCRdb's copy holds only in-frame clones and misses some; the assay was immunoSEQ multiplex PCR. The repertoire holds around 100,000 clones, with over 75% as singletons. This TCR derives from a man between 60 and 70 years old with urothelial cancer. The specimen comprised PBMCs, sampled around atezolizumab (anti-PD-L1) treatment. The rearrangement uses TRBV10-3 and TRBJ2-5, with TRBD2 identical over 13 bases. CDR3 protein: CAISAGGLAGAGQETQYF. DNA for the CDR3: TGTGCCATCAGTGCAGGAGGACTAGCGGGAGCGGGCCAAGAGACCCAGTACTTC.